This T cell receptor (beta chain) is drawn from a study of shared clonotypes between healthy human individuals. Study-wide results and caveats: For sorted subsets, rarefaction showed incomplete sequencing despite large depth. Apart from blood, nothing was sampled; tissue repertoires likely differ.

The CDR3 runs to 15 residues. From germline, CDR1 is SGHAT and CDR2 FQNNGV. The V end was cut by 1 base, the J end by 5 bases, with 15 bases between. Notes on this clone: Its antigen is not identified.

Assay used: immunoSEQ multiplex PCR; TCRdb lists only in-frame clones, some missing. Among about 2.2 million clones listed, just over 90% were seen once. CD45RO-negative, CCR7-selected cells formed the naive CD8 fraction, which excluded terminally differentiated effector memory CD45RA+ cells. Within Nashville, Tennessee resided all donors, each a Caucasian adult. The sample taken for sequencing was naive CD8+ T cells from PBMCs. The chain uses TRBV11-2 and TRBJ2-7, with D perhaps TRBD1 or TRBD2 (5 bases each). The sequence came from a man between 18 and 29 years old in good health. Some clones in this sample may be carry-over from other donors' samples. The CDR3 coding sequence is TGTGCCAGCAGCTTAGGGGCAGGGACGGGCGACGAGCAGTACTTC. Translation: CASSLGAGTGDEQYF.